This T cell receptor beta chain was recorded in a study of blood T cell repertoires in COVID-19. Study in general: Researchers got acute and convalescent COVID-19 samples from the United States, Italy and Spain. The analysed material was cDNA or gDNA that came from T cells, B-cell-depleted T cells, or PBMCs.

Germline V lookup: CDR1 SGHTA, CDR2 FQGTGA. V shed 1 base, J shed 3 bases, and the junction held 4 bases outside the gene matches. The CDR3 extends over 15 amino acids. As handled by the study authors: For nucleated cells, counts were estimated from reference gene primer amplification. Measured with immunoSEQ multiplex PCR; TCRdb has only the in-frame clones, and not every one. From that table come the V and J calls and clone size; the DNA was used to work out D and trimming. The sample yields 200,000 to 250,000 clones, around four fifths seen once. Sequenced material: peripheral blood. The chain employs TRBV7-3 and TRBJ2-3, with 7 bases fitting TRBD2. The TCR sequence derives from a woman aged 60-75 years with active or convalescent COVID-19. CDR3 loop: CASSLNGLETDTQYF. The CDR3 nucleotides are TGTGCCAGCAGCTTAAACGGACTAGAGACAGATACGCAGTATTTT.